The rows below give T cell receptor beta chains drawn from one sample of a study of cytomegalovirus exposure and HLA in healthy donors. The data were produced by immunoSEQ multiplex PCR, yet TCRdb's version contains in-frame clones alone and is incomplete. The sample lists 150,000 or so clones, about 74% occurring once. The specimen sequenced was PBMCs. The receptors shown here come from a man between 35 and 55 years old in good health and CMV-seropositive. Each CDR3 is given without its conserved first and last residue. Not all rows give a size; the values are once, few, many and, for expanded clones, a class.

>-|TRBJ1-1|TRBV6-5
ASSYSADSEAF
>many|TRBJ1-1|TRBV7-7
ASSVDRDTEAF
>-|TRBJ2-7|TRBV7-8
ASSLALAGEQY
>-|TRBJ2-7|TRBV19
ASSPRTGLEQY
>-|TRBJ2-2|TRBV29-1
SVLKQSGELF
>-|TRBJ2-2|TRBV4-3
ASSQEESSGARTGELF
>-|TRBJ1-4|TRBV9
ASSISDLDRVDHEKLF
>-|TRBJ1-1|TRBV16
ASSQLGGTEAF
>-|TRBJ2-1|TRBV18
ASSPFDRAYNEQF
>-|TRBJ1-4|TRBV7-2
ASSHTPGTGAEKLF
>few|TRBJ1-5|TRBV28
ASSRGGDHQPQH
>-|TRBJ2-7|TRBV20-1
SASGDEQY
>-|TRBJ2-1|TRBV7-3
ASSLDQGYNEQF
>-|TRBJ2-7|TRBV10-3
AISSTDTYEQY
>-|TRBJ2-7|TRBV7-9
ASSQGGGFYLTGEQY
>-|TRBJ2-3|TRBV4-2
ASSPLASGRGADTQY
>few|TRBJ2-7|TRBV7-8
ASSLEGASAAQY
>-|TRBJ1-2|TRBV28
ASSLGRGGYGYT
>-|TRBJ2-2|TRBV5-1
ASSPLRGSGSRGGTGELF
>-|TRBJ1-4|TRBV5-4
ASSFRGGQKLF
>-|TRBJ2-1|TRBV7-3
ASSLAGGGNEQF
>-|TRBJ2-7|TRBV27
ASSRLAAYEQY
>-|TRBJ2-1|TRBV5-5
ASSFSLSVNEQF
>-|TRBJ2-7|TRBV7-2
ASSLVRLQVAYEQY
>-|TRBJ2-3|TRBV10-3
AITNGGGSTDTQY
>-|TRBJ1-1|TRBV7-2
ASSPDGMNTEAF